The present T cell receptor beta chain was sequenced within a study of T-cell reconstitution after alpha-beta-depleted transplantation in children. Overall study findings and caveats: T-cell counts and diversity were attributed mostly to newly produced T cells one year after transplant. Some patients' high day-60 TCRbeta diversity was traced to surviving recipient T cells and thymic progenitors.

The V and J ends lost 4 bases and 9 bases respectively, with 15 bases between them. There are 13 residues in the CDR3. CDR1 and CDR2 from the germline V gene are KGHSH and LQKENI. The TCRbeta library incorporated unique molecular identifiers. TCRdb fed the PCR reads into MiXCR, producing one record per CDR3 protein. The sample records about 300,000 distinct CDR3 sequences, roughly 7.8% being singletons. This clonotype was recorded at least ten times. Its antigen is currently unknown. V gene TRBV18 combines with J gene TRBJ2-5; D not certain. The sequencing used peripheral blood, collected 360 days after TCRalphabeta/CD19-depleted stem cell transplant. The TCR comes from a female patient aged 2-9 years who had a stem cell transplant for Fanconi anemia, so the T cells may come from the graft donor. CDR3 coding DNA: TGTGCCAGCTCACTAGACGAAAGGTGGTCCCAGTACTTC. It is translated as CASSLDERWSQYF. The full variable domain, rest sourced from reference TRBV18 and TRBJ2-5, is NAGVMQNPRHLVRRRGQEARLRCSPMKGHSHVYWYRQLPEEGLKFMVYLQKENIIDESGMPKERFSAEFPKEGPSILRIQQVVRGDSAAYFCASSLDERWSQYFGPGTRLLVL.